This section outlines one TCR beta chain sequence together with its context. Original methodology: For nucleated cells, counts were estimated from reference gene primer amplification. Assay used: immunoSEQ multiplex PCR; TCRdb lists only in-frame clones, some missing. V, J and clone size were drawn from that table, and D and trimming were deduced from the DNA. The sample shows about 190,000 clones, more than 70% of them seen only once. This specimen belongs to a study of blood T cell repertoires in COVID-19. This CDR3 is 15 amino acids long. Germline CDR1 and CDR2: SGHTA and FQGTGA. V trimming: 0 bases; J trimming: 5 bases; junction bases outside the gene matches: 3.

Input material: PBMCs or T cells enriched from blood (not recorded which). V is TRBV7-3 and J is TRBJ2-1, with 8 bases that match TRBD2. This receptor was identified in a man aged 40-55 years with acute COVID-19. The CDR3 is CASSLTSGTNNEQFF. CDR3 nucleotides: TGTGCCAGCAGCTTAACTAGCGGGACTAACAATGAGCAGTTCTTC.